This T cell receptor beta chain was identified in a study of blood T cell repertoires in COVID-19. At the level of the study: Donors in the United States, Italy and Spain gave samples during acute or convalescent COVID-19.

Germline V lookup: CDR1 SGHRS, CDR2 YFSETQ. The V segment lost 4 bases and the J segment 6 bases; nucleotides outside the gene matches: 12. This CDR3 contains 15 residues. Authors' processing steps: For nucleated cells, counts were estimated from reference gene primer amplification. Data came from immunoSEQ multiplex PCR; TCRdb stores just in-frame clones and leaves some out. Clone size and V and J calls were adopted from that table, with D and trimming inferred from the DNA. The sample lists 350,000 to 450,000 clones; more than 80% were seen once. This receptor was taken from a man aged 35 to 55 with acute or convalescent COVID-19. Sequencing used peripheral blood. The chain combines TRBV5-1 with TRBJ2-7; TRBD2 aligns across 8 bases. CDR3 DNA: TGCGCCAGCAGCCTTTTAGCGGGGCGAGACTCCGAGCAGTACTTC. The encoded protein is CASSLLAGRDSEQYF.